The clone carrying this TCR beta chain came up a few times. Its antigen remains unknown. The data originate from a study of cytomegalovirus exposure and HLA in healthy donors. Study conclusions and caveats: Most TCR sequences proved rare, with some public TCRs found in many donors. Some segments of the V type, notably TRBV6-2 and TRBV6-3, were excluded as indistinguishable.

Trimming pared 6 bases from V and 6 bases from J, leaving 17 bases between. CDR1 is MGHRA and CDR2 is YSYEKL in the germline V gene. The CDR3 sequence is 15 residues long. PCR was performed using 60 Vbeta and 13 Jbeta primers. The method was immunoSEQ multiplex PCR; TCRdb's version includes in-frame clones alone and lacks a portion of them. Of fewer than 200,000 clones listed, around 84% are singletons. The specimen was PBMCs. V usage is TRBV4-1 and J usage is TRBJ2-2; D perhaps matches TRBD2 (6 bases). This TCR was sampled from a girl aged 2 to 9 in good health and CMV-seropositive. The CDR3 here is CASRLQGGLAGELFF. The CDR3 nucleotides read TGCGCCAGCAGGTTGCAGGGAGGTTTGGCCGGGGAGCTGTTTTTT.